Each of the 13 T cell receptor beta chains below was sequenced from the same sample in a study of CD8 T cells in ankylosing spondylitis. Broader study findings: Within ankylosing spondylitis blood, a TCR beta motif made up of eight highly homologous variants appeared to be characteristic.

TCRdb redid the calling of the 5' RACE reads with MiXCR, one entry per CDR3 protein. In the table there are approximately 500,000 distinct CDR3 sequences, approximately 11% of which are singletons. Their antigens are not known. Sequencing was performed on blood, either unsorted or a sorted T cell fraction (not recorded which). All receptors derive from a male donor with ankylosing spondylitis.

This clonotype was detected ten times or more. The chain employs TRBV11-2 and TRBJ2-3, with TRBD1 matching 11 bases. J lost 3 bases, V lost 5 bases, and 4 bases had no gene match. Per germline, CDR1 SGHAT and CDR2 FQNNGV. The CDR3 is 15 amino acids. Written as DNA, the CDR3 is TGTGCCAGCAGCGTACGGGACAGGGGGACAGATACGCAGTATTTT. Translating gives CASSVRDRGTDTQYF.

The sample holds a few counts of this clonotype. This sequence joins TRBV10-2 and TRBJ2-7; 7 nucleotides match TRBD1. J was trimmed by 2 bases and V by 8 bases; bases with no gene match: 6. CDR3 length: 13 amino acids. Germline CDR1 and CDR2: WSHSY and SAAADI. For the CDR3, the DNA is TGCGCCAGCCGGACAGGTAAAACCTACGAGCAGTACTTC. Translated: CASRTGKTYEQYF.

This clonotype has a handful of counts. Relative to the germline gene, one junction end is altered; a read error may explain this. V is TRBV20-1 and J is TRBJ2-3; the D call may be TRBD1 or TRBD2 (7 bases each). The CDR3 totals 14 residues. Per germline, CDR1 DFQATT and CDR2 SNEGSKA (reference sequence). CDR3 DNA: TGCAGTGCAAGAGGGGGCGGGAGTTCAGATACGCAGTATTTT. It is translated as CSARGGGSSDTQYF.

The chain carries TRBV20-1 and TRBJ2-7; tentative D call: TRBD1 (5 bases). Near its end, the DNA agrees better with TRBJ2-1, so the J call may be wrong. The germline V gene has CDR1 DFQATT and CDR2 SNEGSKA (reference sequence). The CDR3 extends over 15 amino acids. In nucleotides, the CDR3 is TGCAGTGCTAGAAAGGCAGGGCTCGTCTCCTACGAGCAGTTCTTC. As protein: CSARKAGLVSYEQFF.

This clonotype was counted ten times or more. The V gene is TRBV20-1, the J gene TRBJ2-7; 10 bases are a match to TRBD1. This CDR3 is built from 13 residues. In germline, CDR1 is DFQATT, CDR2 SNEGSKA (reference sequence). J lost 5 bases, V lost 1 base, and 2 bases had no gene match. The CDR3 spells CSARAGTGDEQYV. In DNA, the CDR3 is TGCAGTGCTAGAGCCGGGACAGGGGACGAGCAGTACGTC.

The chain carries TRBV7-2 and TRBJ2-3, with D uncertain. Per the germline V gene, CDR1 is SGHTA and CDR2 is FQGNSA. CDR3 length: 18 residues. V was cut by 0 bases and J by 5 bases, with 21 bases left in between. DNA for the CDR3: TGTGCCAGCAGCTTAGCAACTGATTGGACGGCCGTAGGAGATACGCAGTATTTT. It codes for CASSLATDWTAVGDTQYF.

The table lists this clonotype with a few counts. CDR3 DNA: TGTGCCATCAGGCGACAGGGTGTGGACACTGAAGCTTTCTTT. Protein: CAIRRQGVDTEAFF. The chain has TRBV10-3 and TRBJ1-1; 7 nucleotides line up with TRBD1. The V and J ends lost 6 bases and 3 bases, in that order; junction bases with no gene match: 7. There are 14 residues in the CDR3. Looked up from germline, CDR1 is ENHRY and CDR2 is SYGVKD.

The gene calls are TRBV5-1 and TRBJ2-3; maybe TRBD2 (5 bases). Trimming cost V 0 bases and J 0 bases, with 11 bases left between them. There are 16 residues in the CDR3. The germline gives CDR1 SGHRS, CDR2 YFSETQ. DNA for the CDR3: TGCGCCAGCAGCTTGGAGGGAGTAGGCAGCACAGATACGCAGTATTTT. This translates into CASSLEGVGSTDTQYF.

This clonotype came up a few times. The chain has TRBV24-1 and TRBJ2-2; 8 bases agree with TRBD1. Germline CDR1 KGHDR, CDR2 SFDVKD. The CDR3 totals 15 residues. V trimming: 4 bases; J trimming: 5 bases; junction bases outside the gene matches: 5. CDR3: CATSERQGITGELFF. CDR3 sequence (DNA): TGTGCCACCAGTGAGAGACAGGGGATAACCGGGGAGCTGTTTTTT.

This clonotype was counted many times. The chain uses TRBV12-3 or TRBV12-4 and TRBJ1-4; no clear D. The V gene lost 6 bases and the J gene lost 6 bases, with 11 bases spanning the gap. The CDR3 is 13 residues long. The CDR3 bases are TGTGCCAGCAGCCGCGACTCCCATGAAAAACTGTTTTTT. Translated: CASSRDSHEKLFF.

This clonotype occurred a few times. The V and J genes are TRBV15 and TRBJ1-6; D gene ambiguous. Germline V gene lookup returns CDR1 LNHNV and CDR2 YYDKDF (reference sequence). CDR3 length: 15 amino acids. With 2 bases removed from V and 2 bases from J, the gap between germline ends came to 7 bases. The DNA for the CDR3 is TGTGCCACCAGCAGACGGGTCCCCTATAATTCACCCCTCCACTTT. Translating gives CATSRRVPYNSPLHF.

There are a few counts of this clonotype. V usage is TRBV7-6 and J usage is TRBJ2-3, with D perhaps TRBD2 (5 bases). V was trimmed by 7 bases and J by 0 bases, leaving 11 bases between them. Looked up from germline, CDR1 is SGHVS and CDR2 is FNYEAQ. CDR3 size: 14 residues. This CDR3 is CASKGGPSTDTQYF. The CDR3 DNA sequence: TGTGCCAGCAAAGGAGGCCCTAGCACAGATACGCAGTATTTT.

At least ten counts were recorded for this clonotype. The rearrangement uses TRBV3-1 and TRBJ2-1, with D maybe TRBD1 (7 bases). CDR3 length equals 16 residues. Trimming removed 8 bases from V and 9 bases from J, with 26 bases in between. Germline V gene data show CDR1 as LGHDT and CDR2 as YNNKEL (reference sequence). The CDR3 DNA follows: TGTGCCAGCTATGATCTCAAACTAGCCCCAGGGGGTGAGCAGTTCTTC. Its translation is CASYDLKLAPGGEQFF.